The clone carrying this T cell receptor (beta chain) was picked up one time. Some clones are missing from TCRdb's copy, which holds only in-frame ones; the method was immunoSEQ multiplex PCR. The sample has 45,000 to 60,000 clones; 90% to 95% are singletons. This sample stems from a study of control samples from healthy donors and cancer patients. The germline V gene encodes CDR1 LGHNA and CDR2 YSLEER. The CDR3 runs to 14 residues. Trimming left V 0 bases short and J 6 bases short, with 11 bases between. The sample consisted of blood. This TCR was recovered from a young man in good health. This chain uses TRBV4-3 with TRBJ1-2; TRBD1 might be the D (6 bases). CDR3 sequence (DNA): TGCGCCAGCAGCCAAGATGCAGGGGAACATGGCTACACCTTC. This encodes CASSQDAGEHGYTF.